The next 3 T cell receptor beta chains were all read from a single sample in a study of cytomegalovirus exposure and HLA in healthy donors. PCR primers comprised 60 Vbeta and 13 Jbeta primers. Some clones are missing from TCRdb's copy, which holds only in-frame ones; the method was immunoSEQ multiplex PCR. The sample includes 120,000 to 150,000 clones, around 80% seen only once; the top ten take approximately 2%. The sequencing sample was made of PBMCs. The receptors were gathered from a man aged 25-45 years in good health and CMV-seronegative.

V is TRBV5-6 and J is TRBJ1-5; weak D call: TRBD1 (6 bases). Germline V gene lookup returns CDR1 SGHDT and CDR2 YYEEEE. This CDR3 has 16 amino acids. V gave up 4 bases and J gave up 0 bases, with 14 bases separating them. The CDR3, as DNA: TGTGCCAGCAGCGCGTGGACAGAAAATAGCAATCAGCCCCAGCATTTT. The encoded protein is CASSAWTENSNQPQHF. Supplemented by reference TRBV5-6 and TRBJ1-5, the full variable domain reads DAGVTQSPTHLIKTRGQQVTLRCSPKSGHDTVSWYQQALGQGPQFIFQYYEEEERQRGNFPDRFSGHQFPNYSSELNVNALLLGDSALYLCASSAWTENSNQPQHFGDGTRLSIL.

This clone was counted once. The V and J genes are TRBV5-1 and TRBJ2-1; possibly TRBD1 for D (6 bases). In germline, CDR1 is SGHRS, CDR2 YFSETQ. The CDR3 has 18 residues. Trimming shortened V by 1 base and J by 2 bases, and 19 bases separated the two germline ends. CDR3 nucleotides: TGCGCCAGCAGCTTGTTTTATGGTGGGGCAGGGGCCTACAATGAGCAGTTCTTC. Translated, it gives CASSLFYGGAGAYNEQFF.

This chain joins TRBV15 and TRBJ2-7; TRBD2 aligns across 10 bases. Germline CDR1 LNHNV, CDR2 YYDKDF (reference sequence). V lost 0 bases, J lost 2 bases, and 4 bases stayed unmatched. The CDR3 runs to 16 residues. Written as DNA, the CDR3 is TGTGCCACCAGCAGAGATCTAGCGGGAGAGACCTACGAGCAGTACTTC. It is translated as CATSRDLAGETYEQYF.